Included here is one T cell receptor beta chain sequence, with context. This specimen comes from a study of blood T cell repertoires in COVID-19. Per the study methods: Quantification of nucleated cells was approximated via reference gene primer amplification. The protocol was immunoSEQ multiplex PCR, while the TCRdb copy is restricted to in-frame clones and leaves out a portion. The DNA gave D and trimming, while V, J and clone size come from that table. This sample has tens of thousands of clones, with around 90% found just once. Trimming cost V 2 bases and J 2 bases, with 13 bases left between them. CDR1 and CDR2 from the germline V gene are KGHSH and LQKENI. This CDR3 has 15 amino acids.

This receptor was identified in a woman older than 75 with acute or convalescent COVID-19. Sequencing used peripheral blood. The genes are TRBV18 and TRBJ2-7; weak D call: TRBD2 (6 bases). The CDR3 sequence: CASSPRTTPTYEQYF. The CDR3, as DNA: TGTGCCAGCTCACCAAGGACTACTCCTACCTACGAGCAGTACTTC.